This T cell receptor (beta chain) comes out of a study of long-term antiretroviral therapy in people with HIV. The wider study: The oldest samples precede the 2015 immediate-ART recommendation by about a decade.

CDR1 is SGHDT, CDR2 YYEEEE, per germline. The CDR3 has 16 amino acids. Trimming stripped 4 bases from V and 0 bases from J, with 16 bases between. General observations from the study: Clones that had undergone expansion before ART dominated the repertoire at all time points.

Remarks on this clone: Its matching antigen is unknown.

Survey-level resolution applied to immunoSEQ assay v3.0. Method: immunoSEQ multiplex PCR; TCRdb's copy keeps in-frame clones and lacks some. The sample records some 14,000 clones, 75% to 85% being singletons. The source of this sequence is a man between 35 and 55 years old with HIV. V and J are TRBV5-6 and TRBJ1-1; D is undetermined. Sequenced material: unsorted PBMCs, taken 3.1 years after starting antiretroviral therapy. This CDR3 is CASSPALGLMNTEAFF. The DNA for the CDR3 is TGTGCCAGCAGCCCGGCCCTGGGCCTCATGAACACTGAAGCTTTCTTT.